This is a list of T cell receptor beta chains from one sample in a study of beta chain features in type 1 diabetes. Generated by immunoSEQ multiplex PCR, the TCRdb table keeps only in-frame clones and is missing some. The profile shows 680,000 or so clones, roughly 13% of them singletons. Material: naive CD4+ T cells from blood. All receptors come from a man aged 18 to 29 with type 1 diabetes. Each CDR3 is given with its conserved first and last residue. The D gene is left open where the match is weak. Expanded clones get a size class; other rows say once, few or many, or leave the size out.

cdr3_nt cdr3_aa j_call cdr3_length d_call clone_size v_call
TGTGCCAGCAGCTTTAGTCACCCCTCCTACGAGCAGTACTTC CASSFSHPSYEQYF TRBJ2-7 14 NA few TRBV5-5
TGCAGCGTTGCTGGGATCTATGGCTACACCTTC CSVAGIYGYTF TRBJ1-2 11 NA NA TRBV29-1
TGTGCCAGCAGCCCGCGGAGGGGCGGGGGCACTGAAGCTTTCTTT CASSPRRGGGTEAFF TRBJ1-1 15 NA few TRBV7-9
TGTGCCACCAGCAGAGACTGGGACAGGGTCACAGATACGCAGTATTTT CATSRDWDRVTDTQYF TRBJ2-3 16 TRBD1 few TRBV15
TGTGCCTGGAGACACGGACAGGGACCATACGAGCAGTACTTC CAWRHGQGPYEQYF TRBJ2-7 14 TRBD1 NA TRBV30
TGTGCCTGGACCCAAGCTAATGAGCAGTTCTTC CAWTQANEQFF TRBJ2-1 11 NA few TRBV30
TGTGCCAGCAGCAGAACCGGTTTCTCTGGAAACACCATATATTTT CASSRTGFSGNTIYF TRBJ1-3 15 NA few TRBV6-5
TGTGCCAGCAGGGACTGGGGGGAAGCGGACGAGCAGTACTTC CASRDWGEADEQYF TRBJ2-7 14 NA few TRBV2
TGTGCCAGCAGCCCCGTGACAGGGGTATATGGCTACACCTTC CASSPVTGVYGYTF TRBJ1-2 14 TRBD1 NA TRBV14
TGTGCCAGCAGCGTAGAGGGAGGAGGGGACCCCCTCGCTGAGCAGTTCTTC CASSVEGGGDPLAEQFF TRBJ2-1 17 NA NA TRBV9
TGTGCCAGCAGCCCACAGGGCTATAATTCACCCCTCCACTTT CASSPQGYNSPLHF TRBJ1-6 14 NA NA TRBV14
TGTGCCAGCAGTGTCATAGCATCGAACACTGAAGCTTTCTTT CASSVIASNTEAFF TRBJ1-1 14 NA NA TRBV2
TGTGCCAGCAGTAAAGGACAGGCAAGGAGTGAGCAGTTCTTC CASSKGQARSEQFF TRBJ2-1 14 TRBD1 few TRBV25-1
TGTGCCAGTAGGTCAGGGGACATTCAGTACTTC CASRSGDIQYF TRBJ2-4 11 NA few TRBV19
TGTGCCAGCAGCCCGGGACAGGGCCAAGAGACCCAGTACTTC CASSPGQGQETQYF TRBJ2-5 14 TRBD1 many TRBV7-9
TGTGCCAGCAGCCCTCAGTGGAACTATGGCTACACCTTC CASSPQWNYGYTF TRBJ1-2 13 NA NA TRBV7-9
TGCGCCAGCAGCTTGGGCCAACAGGGATACACCGGGGAGCTGTTTTTT CASSLGQQGYTGELFF TRBJ2-2 16 NA few TRBV5-1
TGTGCCTGGAGCCTGTATCGGACTAGCGGTTACACCGGGGAGCTGTTTTTT CAWSLYRTSGYTGELFF TRBJ2-2 17 TRBD2 NA TRBV30
TGTGCCAGCAGCCTACCGGGACAGCGGAACAACACCATATATTTT CASSLPGQRNNTIYF TRBJ1-3 15 TRBD1 NA TRBV6-5
TGCGCCAGCAGCTCCCTACTAGCGGGGGGTAATGAGCAGTTCTTC CASSSLLAGGNEQFF TRBJ2-1 15 TRBD2 few TRBV5-1
TGTGCCAGTAGTATAGAGTCGGGGGCGATGAACACTGAAGCTTTCTTT CASSIESGAMNTEAFF TRBJ1-1 16 NA few TRBV19
TGTGCCAGCAGCCCAAGGACAGGACCCCAAGAGACCCAGTACTTC CASSPRTGPQETQYF TRBJ2-5 15 TRBD1 NA TRBV14
TGTGCCAGCAGCCGCGGACTAGCGGGGGCCTCCTCCTACGAGCAGTACTTC CASSRGLAGASSYEQYF TRBJ2-7 17 TRBD2 few TRBV7-9
TGTGCCAGCAGTAAAGGCGGGACAGGGTTCGAGCAGTACTTC CASSKGGTGFEQYF TRBJ2-7 14 TRBD1 NA TRBV6-6
TGTGCCAGCAGAAAAAGGGGACAGGGATGGAGAGAAGCTTTCTTT CASRKRGQGWREAFF TRBJ1-1 15 TRBD1 NA TRBV28
TGTGCCTGGAGTGTCGGACACACGGAGACCCAGTACTTC CAWSVGHTETQYF TRBJ2-5 13 NA NA TRBV30
TGTGCCAGCAGACCCCGCAACGCGGGGGCAACCTACGAGCAGTACTTC CASRPRNAGATYEQYF TRBJ2-7 16 NA NA TRBV7-9
TGTGCCAGCTCCCCCTCGGCGGGAAAACTGTTTTTT CASSPSAGKLFF TRBJ1-4 12 NA NA TRBV27
TGTGCCTGGGAGCGCAGGGACTTCGCCAACTATGGCTACACCTTC CAWERRDFANYGYTF TRBJ1-2 15 NA NA TRBV30
TGTGCCAGCAGCTCCCAGGGGAGCAATCAGCCCCAGCATTTT CASSSQGSNQPQHF TRBJ1-5 14 NA NA TRBV7-2
TGTGCCTGGGGCGGACAGGGGGGGTATGGCTACACCTTC CAWGGQGGYGYTF TRBJ1-2 13 TRBD1 few TRBV30
TGTGCCAGCAATAGGGTGTTGGGAAACACCATATATTTT CASNRVLGNTIYF TRBJ1-3 13 NA NA TRBV2
TGTGCCAGCAGTGAAGTAGCGGGCCCCTACGAGCAGTACTTC CASSEVAGPYEQYF TRBJ2-7 14 TRBD2 NA TRBV25-1
TGTGCCAGCAGCTTACGAGGGGGGACCCACTACGAGCAGTACTTC CASSLRGGTHYEQYF TRBJ2-7 15 NA NA TRBV14